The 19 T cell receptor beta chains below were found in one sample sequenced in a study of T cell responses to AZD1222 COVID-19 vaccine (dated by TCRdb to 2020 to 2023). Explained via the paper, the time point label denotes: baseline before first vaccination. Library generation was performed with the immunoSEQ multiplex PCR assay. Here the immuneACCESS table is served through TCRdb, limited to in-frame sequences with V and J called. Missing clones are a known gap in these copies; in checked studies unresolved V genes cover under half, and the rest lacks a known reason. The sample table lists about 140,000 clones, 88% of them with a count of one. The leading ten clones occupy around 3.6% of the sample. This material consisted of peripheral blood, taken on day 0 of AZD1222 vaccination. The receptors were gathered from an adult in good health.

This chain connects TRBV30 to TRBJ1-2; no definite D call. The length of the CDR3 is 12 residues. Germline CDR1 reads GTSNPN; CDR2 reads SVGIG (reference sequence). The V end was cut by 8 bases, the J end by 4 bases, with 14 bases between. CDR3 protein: CATRLSSYGYTF. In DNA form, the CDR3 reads TGTGCCACGCGCCTATCTTCCTATGGCTACACCTTC.

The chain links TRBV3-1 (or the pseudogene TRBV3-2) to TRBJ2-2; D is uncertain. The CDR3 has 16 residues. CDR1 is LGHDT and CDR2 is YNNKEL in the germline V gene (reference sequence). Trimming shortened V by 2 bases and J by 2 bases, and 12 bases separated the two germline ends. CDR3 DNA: TGTGCCAGCAGCCAATTATGGCAGACTAACACCGGGGAGCTGTTTTTT. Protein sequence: CASSQLWQTNTGELFF.

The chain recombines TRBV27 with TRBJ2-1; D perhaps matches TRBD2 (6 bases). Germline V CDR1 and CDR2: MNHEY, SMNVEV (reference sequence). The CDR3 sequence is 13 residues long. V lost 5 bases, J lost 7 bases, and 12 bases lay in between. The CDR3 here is CASSNWSGNEQFF. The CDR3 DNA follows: TGTGCCAGCAGTAACTGGAGCGGGAATGAGCAGTTCTTC.

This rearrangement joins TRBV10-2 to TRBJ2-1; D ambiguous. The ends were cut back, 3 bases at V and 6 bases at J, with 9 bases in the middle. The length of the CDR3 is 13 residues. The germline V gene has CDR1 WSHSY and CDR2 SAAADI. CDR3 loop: CASSEIRVNEQFF. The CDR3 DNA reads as TGCGCCAGCAGTGAAATAAGGGTCAATGAGCAGTTCTTC.

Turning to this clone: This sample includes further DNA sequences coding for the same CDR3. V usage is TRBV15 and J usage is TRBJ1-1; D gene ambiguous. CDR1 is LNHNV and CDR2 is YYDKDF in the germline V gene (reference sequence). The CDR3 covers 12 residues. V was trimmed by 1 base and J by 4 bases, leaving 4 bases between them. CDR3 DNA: TGTGCCACCAGCAGAGGTGGCACTGAAGCTTTCTTT. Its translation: CATSRGGTEAFF.

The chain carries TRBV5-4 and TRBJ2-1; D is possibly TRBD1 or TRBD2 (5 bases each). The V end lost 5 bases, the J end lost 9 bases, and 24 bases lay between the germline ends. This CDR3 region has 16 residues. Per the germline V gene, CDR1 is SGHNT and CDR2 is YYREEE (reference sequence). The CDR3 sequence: CASSSTSGPRLGEQFF. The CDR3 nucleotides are TGTGCCAGCAGTTCCACCTCGGGGCCACGGTTAGGTGAGCAGTTCTTC.

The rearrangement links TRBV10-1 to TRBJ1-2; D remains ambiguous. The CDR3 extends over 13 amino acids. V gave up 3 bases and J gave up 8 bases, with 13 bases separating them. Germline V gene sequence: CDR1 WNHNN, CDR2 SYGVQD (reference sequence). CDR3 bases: TGCGCCAGCAGTGAAAGTCGGACTACGGGCTACACCTTC. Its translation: CASSESRTTGYTF.

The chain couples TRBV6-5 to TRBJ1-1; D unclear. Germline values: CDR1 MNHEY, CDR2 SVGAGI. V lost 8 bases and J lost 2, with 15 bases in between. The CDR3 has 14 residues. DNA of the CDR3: TGTGCCAGCTTAGGCCCGCGGAGTAACACTGAAGCTTTCTTT. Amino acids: CASLGPRSNTEAFF.

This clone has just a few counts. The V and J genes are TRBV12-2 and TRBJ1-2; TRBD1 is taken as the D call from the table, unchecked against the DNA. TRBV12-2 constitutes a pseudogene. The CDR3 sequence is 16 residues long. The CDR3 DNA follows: TGTGCAAGTCGCCTACCCGAGGTTGGGGGCTTGGGTGGCTACACCTTC. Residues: CASRLPEVGGLGGYTF.

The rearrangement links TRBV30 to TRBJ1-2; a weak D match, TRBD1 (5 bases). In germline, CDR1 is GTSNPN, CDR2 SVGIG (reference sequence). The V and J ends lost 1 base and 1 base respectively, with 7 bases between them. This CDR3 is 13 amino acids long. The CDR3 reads CAWSATDNYGYTF. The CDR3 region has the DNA TGTGCCTGGAGTGCGACAGATAACTATGGCTACACCTTC.

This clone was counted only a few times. The CDR3 loop reads CSTIFRQGVDYTF. The CDR3 bases are TGCAGCACGATCTTTCGGCAGGGGGTTGACTACACCTTC. This chain uses TRBV29-1 with TRBJ1-2; 7 bases agree with TRBD1. V gave up 8 bases and J gave up 10 bases; unmatched junction bases: 16. In germline, CDR1 is SQVTM, CDR2 ANQGSEA. The CDR3 contains 13 residues.

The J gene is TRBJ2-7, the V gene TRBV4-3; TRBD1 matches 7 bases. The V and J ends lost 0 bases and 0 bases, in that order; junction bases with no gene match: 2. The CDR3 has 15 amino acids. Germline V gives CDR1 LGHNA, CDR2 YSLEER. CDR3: CASSQERQGSYEQYF. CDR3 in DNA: TGCGCCAGCAGCCAAGAGAGACAGGGCTCCTACGAGCAGTACTTC.

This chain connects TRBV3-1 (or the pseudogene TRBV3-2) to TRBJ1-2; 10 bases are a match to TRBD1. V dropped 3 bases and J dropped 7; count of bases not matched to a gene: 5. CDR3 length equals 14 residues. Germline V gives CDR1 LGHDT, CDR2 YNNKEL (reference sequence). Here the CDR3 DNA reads TGTGCCAGCAGCCAGGGGACAGGGGCGGGTGGCTACACCTTC. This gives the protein CASSQGTGAGGYTF.

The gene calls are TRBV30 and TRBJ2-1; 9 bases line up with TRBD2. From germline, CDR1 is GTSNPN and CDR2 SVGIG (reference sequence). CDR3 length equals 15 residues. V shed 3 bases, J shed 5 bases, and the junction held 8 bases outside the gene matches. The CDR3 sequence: CAWSRSGSGNNEQFF. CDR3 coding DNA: TGTGCCTGGAGCCGTAGCGGGAGTGGGAACAATGAGCAGTTCTTC. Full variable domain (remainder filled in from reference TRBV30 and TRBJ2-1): SQTIHQWPATLVQPVGSPLSLECTVEGTSNPNLYWYRQAAGRGLQLLFYSVGIGQISSEVPQNLSASRPQDRQFILSSKKLLLSDSGFYLCAWSRSGSGNNEQFFGPGTRLTVL.

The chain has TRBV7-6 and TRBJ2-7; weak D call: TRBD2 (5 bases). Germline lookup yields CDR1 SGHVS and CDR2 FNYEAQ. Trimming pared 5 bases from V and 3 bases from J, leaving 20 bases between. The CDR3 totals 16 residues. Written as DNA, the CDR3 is TGTGCCAGCAGCAACCCTTGGAGGAATAATAACTACGAGCAGTACTTC. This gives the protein CASSNPWRNNNYEQYF.

The CDR3 nucleotides read TGTGCCGCAAGTACCGGATTTGAAGCTTTCTTT. Protein product: CAASTGFEAFF. The rearrangement links TRBV19 to TRBJ1-1; D is uncertain. The CDR3 length is 11 residues. V was trimmed by 11 bases and J by 7 bases, leaving 14 bases between them. Looked up from germline, CDR1 is LNHDA and CDR2 is SQIVND (reference sequence).

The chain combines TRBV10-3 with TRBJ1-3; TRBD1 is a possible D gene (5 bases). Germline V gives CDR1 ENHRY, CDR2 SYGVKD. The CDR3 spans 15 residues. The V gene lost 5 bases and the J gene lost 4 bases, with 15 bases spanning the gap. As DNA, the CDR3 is TGTGCCATCAGTAGAGGTGGGACCGAGGGAAACACCATATATTTT. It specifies CAISRGGTEGNTIYF.

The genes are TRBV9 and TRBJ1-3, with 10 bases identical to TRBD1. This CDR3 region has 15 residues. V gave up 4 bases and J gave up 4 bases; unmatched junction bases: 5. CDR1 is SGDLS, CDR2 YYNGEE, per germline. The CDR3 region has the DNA TGTGCCAGCAGCACCAGGGGACAGGGGGGAAACACCATATATTTT. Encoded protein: CASSTRGQGGNTIYF.

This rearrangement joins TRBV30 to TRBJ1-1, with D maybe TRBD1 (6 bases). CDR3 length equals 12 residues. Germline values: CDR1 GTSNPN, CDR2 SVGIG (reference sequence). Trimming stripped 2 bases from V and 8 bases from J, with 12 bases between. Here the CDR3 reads CAWSQNRVEAFF. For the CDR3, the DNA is TGTGCCTGGAGTCAAAACAGGGTCGAAGCTTTCTTT.